The subject of this entry is one T cell receptor beta chain. The data derive from a study of CD8 T cells in Susac syndrome. The CDR3 is 15 residues long. In germline, CDR1 is DFQATT, CDR2 SNEGSKA (reference sequence). V shed 6 bases and J shed 3 bases, with 21 bases lying between them. TCR beta from blood CD8+ and CD4+ T cells was sequenced. With random hexamers, reverse transcription was performed on roughly 0.5 to 1 ug of RNA. An immunoSEQ multiplex PCR amplified TCR beta CDR3 over 54 Vbeta and 13 Jbeta. MiXCR was run by TCRdb on the immunoSEQ multiplex PCR reads, yielding one entry per CDR3 protein. The sample lists some 110,000 distinct CDR3 sequences; over 85% were seen once.

The sample consisted of CD4+ T cells from PBMCs. The V call is TRBV20-1, the J call TRBJ2-7; maybe TRBD2 (6 bases). The source is a human donor in good health. The CDR3 region is CSATSGASDYYEQYF. In DNA form, the CDR3 reads TGCAGTGCAACCTCGGGAGCTAGCGACTACTACGAGCAGTACTTC.